This entry lists 2 T cell receptor beta chains sequenced from one sample in a study of blood T cell repertoires in COVID-19. This table comes from immunoSEQ multiplex PCR, and its TCRdb copy is limited to in-frame clones, with some not included. This table holds 250,000 to 350,000 clones, roughly 90% found once. Sequenced material: peripheral blood. These receptors were collected from a woman aged 40 to 50 who had recovered from COVID-19.

In its sample, this clone was seen a few times. The gene calls are TRBV7-2 and TRBJ2-7; 7 nucleotides match TRBD1. Germline-derived CDR1 and CDR2 are SGHTA and FQGNSA. This CDR3 is 12 amino acids long. Unmatched junction bases numbered 2, after V lost 3 bases and J lost 6 bases. The DNA of the CDR3 is TGTGCCAGCAGCTTCGGACAGGCCGAGCAGTACTTC. It yields the protein CASSFGQAEQYF.

This chain joins TRBV10-3 and TRBJ1-6; D ambiguous. The CDR3 contains 16 residues. Trimming removed 2 bases from V and 6 bases from J, with 14 bases in between. Germline V gives CDR1 ENHRY, CDR2 SYGVKD. The CDR3 coding sequence is TGTGCCATCAGTGAGCTACTCCCTCAATCTAATTCACCCCTCCACTTT. It yields the protein CAISELLPQSNSPLHF.